This T cell receptor (beta chain) is drawn from a study of robustness of blood B and T cell sequencing (dated by TCRdb to between 2018 and 2020). Context from the whole study: The goal of the study was to figure out the amount of peripheral blood required to reliably characterize the TCRbeta and IgG repertoires of an individual. TCRbeta and IgG repertoires were quantified in each of the roughly 10 independently drawn blood samples. Two replicate TCRbeta cDNA libraries were prepared from one shared RNA pool from a single 10 ml draw, serving as technical replicates.

V loses 6 bases of germline sequence and J loses 4 bases, and the interval between the two ends is 6 bases. From the cysteine through the phenylalanine, the CDR3 covers 11 amino acids. The retained sequence is limited to the CDR3, 33 bases, with the frame set at the first base. The germline V gene supplies CDR1 MRHNA and CDR2 SNTAGT. TCRbeta repertoires were quantified from mRNA rather than genomic DNA, which captures expressed receptors. Leukocytes from the buffy coat were collected into Trizol, and RNA was extracted using the Direct-zol RNA MiniPrep Plus kit with no cell sorting. To separate plasma, buffy coat and red blood cells, EDTA blood tubes were immediately centrifuged at 4 degrees C. On this clonotype itself: Its recognized antigen is unknown. Per-base quality was not reported, and no clone a single base away is much larger than it.

What the study reported, not specific to this receptor: Evidence of cross-contamination, likely caused by batch processing, was seen in one pair of TCRbeta libraries, and the UMI-sequence pairs shared between the two libraries were removed. Coverage of the top 10,000 TCRbeta clonotypes approached saturation when 3 or 4 tubes (roughly 26-45 ml blood) were combined. Across technical replicate libraries, about 95% of the top 10,000 TCRbeta clonotypes in one library were also found in the other. The 1,000 most abundant TCRbeta clonotypes from the pooled draws were found in every single 10 ml sample. A full plateau was not reached by TCRbeta rarefaction curves, suggesting under-sequencing or many low-abundance clonotypes. EDTA tubes required immediate fractionation, limiting use in multi-site collections. Overlap of rare TCRbeta clonotypes did not improve with pooling tubes, implying much larger blood volumes would be needed to capture them.

Library creation used PCR. Sequencing instrument: Illumina MiSeq. cDNA was synthesized with SMARTScribe reverse transcriptase and a 5' template-switch oligo that added a universal priming site. The template-switch oligo carried a 12-nucleotide random unique molecular identifier (UMI) that tagged each cDNA molecule. Chain-specific reverse primers targeted TCRbeta transcripts during reverse transcription. Uracil DNA glycosylase treatment was used to remove residual template-switch adapters, and a Qiagen MinElute kit was used to purify the cDNA. The first PCR ran for 23 cycles with KAPA HiFi HotStart ReadyMix and step-out primers, divided among four 50 microliter reactions. Before further amplification, first-round PCR products were gel-purified. Illumina Nextera adapters were attached in a second PCR of roughly 8 cycles, and the libraries were then purified and pooled. The UMI barcode for each TCRbeta molecule was captured by a 50-nucleotide 5' read. As for the original processing: Using the MIGEC toolkit, reads were grouped by UMI into consensus reads. Final reads were produced by merging forward and reverse consensus reads with PEAR. A custom decontamination script removed identical UMI-sequence pairs shared across libraries, treating them as cross-sample contamination. V(D)J assignment and CDR3 extraction were performed with MIGMAP, a wrapper around IgBLAST. TCR clonotypes were defined by identical V gene, J gene and CDR3 amino acid sequence, and CDR1 and CDR2 were left unsequenced. Clones were called with MiXCR by TCRdb after fastp trimmed the public reads at Q25, and only in-frame beta chains were retained. CDR3 protein duplicates are merged, each entry listing the most common genes and DNA. The V and J calls and clone size come from TCRdb's table, not from the authors' own analysis. This sample is represented by 3,600 or so distinct CDR3 sequences; 56% of them were singletons. Roughly 28% of the sample comes from the top ten.

This receptor was identified in a human donor in good health. This sequence uses TRBV6-4 and TRBJ2-5; the D gene assignment is ambiguous. Sequenced input: peripheral blood. The nucleotide sequence reads as follows: TGTGCCAGCAGCACTCGAGAGACCCAGTACTTC. Translated, it gives CASSTRETQYF.